The T cell receptor beta chain described here comes from a study of early T cells in non-severe SARS-CoV-2 infection. Background on the study: The input, bulk RNA from unsorted whole blood, was sequenced, and chains were unpaired. Whole-study findings and limits: The matching step, a VDJdb search, favored anti-spike CD8 responses and missed private and CD4 specificities.

This clonotype was observed a few times. Its antigen is still unknown. Attached unique molecular identifiers marked individual cDNA molecules. TCRdb re-derived calls from the 5' RACE reads in MiXCR, one entry per CDR3 protein. Of roughly 32,000 distinct CDR3 sequences listed, 9% are singletons. Trimming took 6 bases from V and 3 from J, leaving 23 bases between them. The germline V gene has CDR1 MNHEY and CDR2 SVGEGT. This CDR3 spans 17 amino acids. The chain recombines TRBV6-2 or TRBV6-3 with TRBJ1-2, with D possibly being TRBD1 (5 bases). The sequence was obtained from an adult who was a healthcare worker with PCR-confirmed SARS-CoV-2 infection or an uninfected control (not recorded which). The sequencing input was whole blood. The CDR3 coding sequence is TGTGCCAGCAGGGAGCGGGGACTTCTGTCGAGGGACTATGGCTACACCTTC. It is translated as CASRERGLLSRDYGYTF.